Listed below are T cell receptor beta chains from one sample, sequenced in a study of blood T cell repertoires in COVID-19. Profiling relied on immunoSEQ multiplex PCR, and the TCRdb table lists in-frame clones only, not all of them. This table has around 160,000 clones, roughly 88% appearing once. The sample consisted of PBMCs or T cells enriched from blood (not recorded which). The receptors shown here come from a woman aged 30 to 39 with acute COVID-19. CDR3s include the opening cysteine and the closing phenylalanine or tryptophan. Fields, in order: clone size, V gene, CDR3 protein. Clone size is stated in some rows and not others, as once, few, many or a class when expanded.

. | TRBV28 | CASTPGTGNNSPLHF
. | TRBV18 | CASSPTGTGVYGYTF
. | TRBV19 | CASKVGAGANVLTF
. | TRBV2 | CASQPQGFYEQYF
once | TRBV27 | CASSLVGTGTYEQYF
. | TRBV19 | CASSTTRTYF
once | TRBV7-8 | CASSPSYSGANVLTF
. | TRBV7-9 | CASSFTGTGVGGTEAFF
. | TRBV18 | CASSPDRVGVEKLFF
. | TRBV4-2 | CASSLLAAGNTEAFF
few | TRBV7-9 | CASSYPSWRGHGNTIYF
. | TRBV5-4 | CASSAPGEGNTEAFF